Listed below are T cell receptor beta chains from one sample, sequenced in a study of a mutant IDH1 vaccine in newly diagnosed glioma. These receptors' antigens are unknown. Generated by immunoSEQ multiplex PCR, the TCRdb table keeps only in-frame clones and is missing some. The sample holds about 41,000 clones, about 79% seen once. Sequences were derived from PBMCs, sampled from a glioma patient whose treatment included an IDH1 peptide vaccine. The receptor set was obtained from a woman in her 40s with glioma. Some clones in this sample may be carry-over from other donors' samples. Each CDR3 is given with its conserved first and last residue. D genes are given only for firm matches. The size entry is marked missing in some rows and otherwise reads once, few, many or a size class.

j_call: TRBJ1-4; v_call: TRBV6-1; d_call: TRBD1; clone_size: -; cdr3_nt: TGTGCCAGCAGCAAGAACAGGGGGGAAAAACTGTTTTTT; cdr3_aa: CASSKNRGEKLFF
j_call: TRBJ1-1; v_call: TRBV10-3; d_call: -; clone_size: few; cdr3_nt: TGTGCCATCAGTGACTATCCAAAGAGGGCAGACACTGAAGCTTTCTTT; cdr3_aa: CAISDYPKRADTEAFF
j_call: TRBJ2-1; v_call: TRBV5-1; d_call: TRBD2; clone_size: -; cdr3_nt: TGCGCCAGCAGCCGACTAGCGGGAGGGCCTCATGAGCAGTTCTTC; cdr3_aa: CASSRLAGGPHEQFF
j_call: TRBJ1-1; v_call: TRBV6-1; d_call: TRBD1; clone_size: -; cdr3_nt: TGTGCCAGCAGTGAAGCGACAGGGTCTAAGACTGAAGCTTTCTTT; cdr3_aa: CASSEATGSKTEAFF
j_call: TRBJ2-5; v_call: TRBV4-3; d_call: -; clone_size: -; cdr3_nt: TGCGCCAGCAGCCAAGCGACCCAAAAGACCCAGTACTTC; cdr3_aa: CASSQATQKTQYF
j_call: TRBJ1-6; v_call: TRBV5-4; d_call: -; clone_size: few; cdr3_nt: TGTGCCAGCAGCTTGGCCAGGGCTAATTCACCCCTCCACTTT; cdr3_aa: CASSLARANSPLHF
j_call: TRBJ1-1; v_call: TRBV5-6; d_call: -; clone_size: -; cdr3_nt: TGTGCCAGCAGCTGGGGGACCTCCGGGGCTGAAGCTTTCTTT; cdr3_aa: CASSWGTSGAEAFF
j_call: TRBJ2-7; v_call: TRBV5-5; d_call: -; clone_size: -; cdr3_nt: TGTGCCAGCAGCTACGATGAGGAGCAGTACTTC; cdr3_aa: CASSYDEEQYF
j_call: TRBJ1-5; v_call: TRBV7-9; d_call: -; clone_size: few; cdr3_nt: TGTGCCAGCAGCCAAACAGGGAACCAGCCCCAGCATTTT; cdr3_aa: CASSQTGNQPQHF
j_call: TRBJ2-3; v_call: TRBV4-1; d_call: -; clone_size: -; cdr3_nt: TGCGCCAGCAGCCAAAAAGGGAGCCTCGGGACAGATACGCAGTATTTT; cdr3_aa: CASSQKGSLGTDTQYF
j_call: TRBJ1-2; v_call: TRBV6-1; d_call: TRBD1; clone_size: medium-sized; cdr3_nt: TGTGCCAGCAGTTCCAGCGACAGGGGGCGGGGAGGCTACACCTTC; cdr3_aa: CASSSSDRGRGGYTF
j_call: TRBJ1-2; v_call: TRBV7-2; d_call: TRBD1; clone_size: -; cdr3_nt: TGTGCCAGCAGCTGGGACAGTAACTATGGCTACACCTTC; cdr3_aa: CASSWDSNYGYTF
j_call: TRBJ2-5; v_call: TRBV4-3; d_call: TRBD2; clone_size: -; cdr3_nt: TGCGCCAGCAGCCGGACGGCGGGGGGGACGGAGACCCAGTACTTC; cdr3_aa: CASSRTAGGTETQYF
j_call: TRBJ2-6; v_call: TRBV30; d_call: -; clone_size: -; cdr3_nt: TGTGCCTGGAGTGTAGGGTCTGGGGCCAACGTCCTGACTTTC; cdr3_aa: CAWSVGSGANVLTF
j_call: TRBJ2-3; v_call: TRBV9; d_call: TRBD2; clone_size: -; cdr3_nt: TGTGCCAGCAGCGTAGCGGGGGGGGGCGCAGATACGCAGTATTTT; cdr3_aa: CASSVAGGGADTQYF
j_call: TRBJ1-4; v_call: TRBV5-1; d_call: -; clone_size: -; cdr3_nt: TGCGCCAGCAGCTTCAATGCTCAGGGGACGGGGGAAAAACTGTTTTTT; cdr3_aa: CASSFNAQGTGEKLFF
j_call: TRBJ1-5; v_call: TRBV2; d_call: TRBD1; clone_size: once; cdr3_nt: TGTGCCAGCAGCGCGGACAGGGGAAATCAGCCCCAGCATTTT; cdr3_aa: CASSADRGNQPQHF
j_call: TRBJ1-2; v_call: TRBV2; d_call: -; clone_size: -; cdr3_nt: TGTGCCAGCAACTCTCCCAGGGGCTTGGAGTATGGCTACACCTTC; cdr3_aa: CASNSPRGLEYGYTF
j_call: TRBJ2-1; v_call: TRBV4-2; d_call: -; clone_size: -; cdr3_nt: TGTGCCAGCAGCCAAGATCCTAGTCTCGATGAGCAGTTCTTC; cdr3_aa: CASSQDPSLDEQFF
j_call: TRBJ2-1; v_call: TRBV7-9; d_call: -; clone_size: -; cdr3_nt: TGTGCCAGCAGATTTAGCGATGAGCAGTTCTTC; cdr3_aa: CASRFSDEQFF
j_call: TRBJ1-6; v_call: TRBV7-9; d_call: -; clone_size: -; cdr3_nt: TGTGCCAGCAGCTGGGAGCCGCGGGAAGTAGCTAATTCACCCCTCCACTTT; cdr3_aa: CASSWEPREVANSPLHF
j_call: TRBJ2-3; v_call: TRBV6-6; d_call: TRBD1; clone_size: -; cdr3_nt: TGTGCCAGCAGTTTGGGACAGGGGGGATCAGATACGCAGTATTTT; cdr3_aa: CASSLGQGGSDTQYF
j_call: TRBJ1-2; v_call: TRBV18; d_call: -; clone_size: -; cdr3_nt: TGTGCCAGCTCACCCGGGGACAAGACTTCTCTTTCCTTC; cdr3_aa: CASSPGDKTSLSF
j_call: TRBJ2-5; v_call: TRBV30; d_call: TRBD2; clone_size: few; cdr3_nt: TGTGCCTGGGTAGCGGGGGCCGGGGGGACCCAGTACTTC; cdr3_aa: CAWVAGAGGTQYF
j_call: TRBJ2-2; v_call: TRBV27; d_call: -; clone_size: -; cdr3_nt: TGTGCCAGCAGCGTGGGACAAACCGGGGAGCTGTTTTTT; cdr3_aa: CASSVGQTGELFF
j_call: TRBJ2-5; v_call: TRBV5-1; d_call: -; clone_size: -; cdr3_nt: TGCGCCAGCAGCTTCACGGCCGCAGCGGAGACCCAGTACTTC; cdr3_aa: CASSFTAAAETQYF
j_call: TRBJ1-2; v_call: TRBV18; d_call: -; clone_size: -; cdr3_nt: TGTGCCAGCTCACGGAACACGGGGACGCGGGGCTACACCTTC; cdr3_aa: CASSRNTGTRGYTF
j_call: TRBJ1-1; v_call: TRBV27; d_call: -; clone_size: -; cdr3_nt: TGTGCCAGCAGTTTAGCCCCAGTGAACACTGAAGCTTTCTTT; cdr3_aa: CASSLAPVNTEAFF
j_call: TRBJ1-4; v_call: TRBV30; d_call: -; clone_size: few; cdr3_nt: TGTGCCTGGAGTCCAGACATGGCTAATGAAAAACTGTTTTTT; cdr3_aa: CAWSPDMANEKLFF
j_call: TRBJ1-4; v_call: TRBV7-2; d_call: -; clone_size: -; cdr3_nt: TGTGCCAGTCGTGGAGGGCTACGTGAAAAACTGTTTTTT; cdr3_aa: CASRGGLREKLFF
j_call: TRBJ1-1; v_call: TRBV4-2; d_call: -; clone_size: -; cdr3_nt: TGTGCCAGCAGCCAAGGGAAGGCTGAAGCTTTCTTT; cdr3_aa: CASSQGKAEAFF
j_call: TRBJ2-1; v_call: TRBV27; d_call: TRBD2; clone_size: -; cdr3_nt: TGTGCCAGCAGTTCCCCCCCTCTAGCGGGGGGGAATAATGAGCAGTTCTTC; cdr3_aa: CASSSPPLAGGNNEQFF
j_call: TRBJ2-3; v_call: TRBV7-2; d_call: -; clone_size: -; cdr3_nt: TGTGCCAGCAGCTTAGGGGACTTTTATAGCACAGATACGCAGTATTTT; cdr3_aa: CASSLGDFYSTDTQYF
j_call: TRBJ2-1; v_call: TRBV5-1; d_call: TRBD1; clone_size: -; cdr3_nt: TGCGCCAGCAGCTATGGACACAGGGGCCCTCGTGGGCAGTTCTTC; cdr3_aa: CASSYGHRGPRGQFF
j_call: TRBJ1-2; v_call: TRBV5-4; d_call: -; clone_size: -; cdr3_nt: TGTGCCAGCAGCCCAACTCCCGGGGGGCGGTCTAACTATGGCTACACCTTC; cdr3_aa: CASSPTPGGRSNYGYTF
j_call: TRBJ1-4; v_call: TRBV10-1; d_call: -; clone_size: medium-sized; cdr3_nt: TGCGCCAGCAGTGAGGGTTCTAATGAAAAACTGTTTTTT; cdr3_aa: CASSEGSNEKLFF
j_call: TRBJ2-1; v_call: TRBV5-1; d_call: TRBD1; clone_size: -; cdr3_nt: TGCGCCAGCAGCTATGGACAGGGAAGAGGTAACAATGAGCAGTTCTTC; cdr3_aa: CASSYGQGRGNNEQFF
j_call: TRBJ2-7; v_call: TRBV27; d_call: TRBD1; clone_size: -; cdr3_nt: TGTGCCAGCAGTCTAGGGACAGCCTACGAGCAGTACTTC; cdr3_aa: CASSLGTAYEQYF
j_call: TRBJ2-1; v_call: TRBV29-1; d_call: -; clone_size: -; cdr3_nt: TGCAGCGTTGGATACCGAGGGACGGCCGACGAGCAGTTCTTC; cdr3_aa: CSVGYRGTADEQFF
j_call: TRBJ1-5; v_call: TRBV7-8; d_call: TRBD1; clone_size: -; cdr3_nt: TGTGCCAGCAGCTTAACGGGACAGGGTTTTATTGAGCCCGAAAATCAGCCCCAGCATTTT; cdr3_aa: CASSLTGQGFIEPENQPQHF
j_call: TRBJ2-5; v_call: TRBV9; d_call: -; clone_size: once; cdr3_nt: TGTGCCAGCAGCGTAGCCCCTATACCTCGGACAGACCGTTCAGGGGCCCAGTACTTC; cdr3_aa: CASSVAPIPRTDRSGAQYF
j_call: TRBJ2-5; v_call: TRBV10-3; d_call: TRBD1; clone_size: -; cdr3_nt: TGTGCCATCAGTGAACAGGGGGGAGAGACCCAGTACTTC; cdr3_aa: CAISEQGGETQYF
j_call: TRBJ1-2; v_call: TRBV7-9; d_call: -; clone_size: -; cdr3_nt: TGTGCCAGCAGCTTAGATTCGGACAGCTATGGCTACACCTTC; cdr3_aa: CASSLDSDSYGYTF
j_call: TRBJ2-1; v_call: TRBV6-1; d_call: -; clone_size: -; cdr3_nt: TGTGCCAGCAGCGACCTTTACAATGAGCAGTTCTTC; cdr3_aa: CASSDLYNEQFF
j_call: TRBJ2-3; v_call: TRBV29-1; d_call: TRBD2; clone_size: -; cdr3_nt: TGCAGCGTTCTTGCTGGGATGGGCGGGAGGAGCACAGATACGCAGTATTTT; cdr3_aa: CSVLAGMGGRSTDTQYF
j_call: TRBJ2-1; v_call: TRBV5-6; d_call: -; clone_size: -; cdr3_nt: TGTGCCAGCAGCTCTGACACCAGATCCTACAATGAGCAGTTCTTC; cdr3_aa: CASSSDTRSYNEQFF
j_call: TRBJ2-5; v_call: TRBV5-1; d_call: -; clone_size: -; cdr3_nt: TGCGCCAGCAGCTTTCGGGACAACCAAGAGACCCAGTACTTC; cdr3_aa: CASSFRDNQETQYF
j_call: TRBJ1-2; v_call: TRBV5-1; d_call: TRBD1; clone_size: once; cdr3_nt: TGCGCCAGCAGCTTGGAGGGACAGGGTGGGGCTGGCTACACCTTC; cdr3_aa: CASSLEGQGGAGYTF
j_call: TRBJ2-6; v_call: TRBV11-3; d_call: -; clone_size: few; cdr3_nt: TGTGCCAGCAGCTTAGGGGCCTCTGGGGCCAACGTCCTGACTTTC; cdr3_aa: CASSLGASGANVLTF
j_call: TRBJ1-2; v_call: TRBV4-1; d_call: -; clone_size: -; cdr3_nt: TGCGCCAGCAGCCCACCGGGACGACAATTAGACACCTTC; cdr3_aa: CASSPPGRQLDTF
j_call: TRBJ1-2; v_call: TRBV21-1; d_call: -; clone_size: -; cdr3_nt: TGTGCCAGCAGCAAAGGGAGTCGGCAGGGGGCGCGATTGGAAGGCTACACCTTC; cdr3_aa: CASSKGSRQGARLEGYTF
j_call: TRBJ2-1; v_call: TRBV7-2; d_call: -; clone_size: -; cdr3_nt: TGTGCCAGCAGCTTAGGAGGAACCACCTCCTACAATGAGCAGTTCTTC; cdr3_aa: CASSLGGTTSYNEQFF
j_call: TRBJ2-5; v_call: TRBV7-9; d_call: -; clone_size: -; cdr3_nt: TGTGCCAGCAGCTTAGCGCACAGGGACTTAGAGACCCAGTACTTC; cdr3_aa: CASSLAHRDLETQYF